This entry lists 21 T cell receptor beta chains sequenced from one sample in a study of T-cell reconstitution after alpha-beta-depleted transplantation in children. A library of TCRbeta sequences, prepared with unique molecular identifiers, was generated. TCRdb passed the PCR reads through MiXCR, listing each CDR3 protein once. Of 200,000 to 250,000 distinct CDR3 sequences in the sample, roughly 7.7% are singletons; the top ten hold nearly 6.5%. The sequencing used PBMCs, mostly from graft donor cells, collected 180 days after TCRalphabeta/CD19-depleted stem cell transplant. All receptors derive from a male patient younger than 18 who had a stem cell transplant for acute lymphoblastic leukemia, so the T cells may come from the graft donor.

This clonotype was detected ten times or more. V usage is TRBV15 and J usage is TRBJ2-3; D is undetermined. This CDR3 comprises 11 residues. The germline CDR1 and CDR2 sequences are LNHNV and YYDKDF (reference sequence). V was shortened by 8 bases and J by 2 bases, with 5 bases between the two germline ends. The CDR3 bases are TGTGCCACCTCTATCACAGATACGCAGTATTTT. It is translated as CATSITDTQYF.

This clonotype occurred many times. This chain uses TRBV10-3 with TRBJ2-2; D gene ambiguous. Trimming cost V 4 bases and J 0 bases, with 9 bases left between them. The CDR3 is 15 amino acids. Germline V gene data show CDR1 as ENHRY and CDR2 as SYGVKD. The CDR3 sequence: CAISGKGPNTGELFF. In DNA, the CDR3 is TGTGCCATCAGTGGGAAGGGTCCGAACACCGGGGAGCTGTTTTTT.

The sample holds a few counts of this clonotype. The chain is built from TRBV6-5 and TRBJ2-7; no clear D. Germline CDR1 and CDR2: MNHEY and SVGAGI. With 3 bases removed from V and 5 bases from J, the gap between germline ends came to 20 bases. The CDR3 contains 16 residues. CDR3 nucleotides: TGTGCCAGCAGTTATTCTTTAGGCTCTGGAAGGCACGAGCAGTACTTC. Translated, it gives CASSYSLGSGRHEQYF.

This clonotype was seen ten or more times. The chain employs TRBV20-1 and TRBJ2-3, with TRBD1 matching 7 bases. With V trimmed by 3 bases and J by 6 bases, 0 bases remained unmatched. Germline lookup yields CDR1 DFQATT and CDR2 SNEGSKA (reference sequence). CDR3 length equals 11 residues. CDR3 DNA sequence: TGCAGTGCTAGGACAGGGGATACGCAGTATTTT. Protein product: CSARTGDTQYF.

This clonotype has ten or more counts. This sequence joins TRBV20-1 and TRBJ1-5; weak D call: TRBD1 (5 bases). CDR3 size: 14 residues. V lost 2 bases and J 6 bases, leaving 14 bases between the germline ends. Germline loops: CDR1 DFQATT, CDR2 SNEGSKA (reference sequence). CDR3 bases: TGCAGTGCTAGAACACTTGGGGGTGCTCAGCCCCAGCATTTT. The encoded protein is CSARTLGGAQPQHF.

The V gene is TRBV24-1, the J gene TRBJ2-5; D not certain. The CDR3 length is 15 residues. CDR1 is KGHDR, CDR2 SFDVKD, per germline. Trimming shortened V by 4 bases and J by 1 base, and 12 bases separated the two germline ends. The CDR3 sequence: CATSDPSEAQETQYF. The DNA for the CDR3 is TGTGCCACCAGTGACCCCTCCGAGGCCCAAGAGACCCAGTACTTC.

This clonotype was detected many times. The gene calls are TRBV9 and TRBJ2-2; D may be TRBD1 or TRBD2 (6 bases each). CDR1 and CDR2 (germline): SGDLS, YYNGEE. This CDR3 spans 14 amino acids. V lost 3 bases and J 7 bases, leaving 13 bases between the germline ends. The CDR3 region is CASSGWGAGGELFF. The DNA of the CDR3 is TGTGCCAGCAGCGGATGGGGGGCGGGCGGGGAGCTGTTTTTT.

This clonotype has at least ten counts. This chain links TRBV15 with TRBJ1-2; 8 bases agree with TRBD1. CDR1 and CDR2 (germline): LNHNV, YYDKDF (reference sequence). The CDR3 is 18 residues long. V lost 1 base, J lost 2 bases, and 12 bases stayed unmatched. The CDR3 coding sequence is TGTGCCACCAGCAGAGGTACCCATTCAGGACAGGGAAACTATGGCTACACCTTC. Translating it yields CATSRGTHSGQGNYGYTF.

At least ten counts were recorded for this clonotype. The chain employs TRBV9 and TRBJ2-3, with a tentative D call TRBD1 (7 bases). Trimming took off 0 bases at V and 4 bases at J, with 21 bases between the two ends. The V gene's germline CDR1 is SGDLS and CDR2 YYNGEE. The CDR3 runs to 18 residues. The CDR3 nucleotides read TGTGCCAGCAGCGTAGGACCCGTGGGGCAGGGGGGCCCAGATACGCAGTATTTT. It is translated as CASSVGPVGQGGPDTQYF.

This clonotype was observed at least ten times. The chain couples TRBV6-5 to TRBJ2-1, with 9 bases matching TRBD2. The trim removed 0 bases at V and 15 bases at J, leaving 9 bases unmatched. CDR3 length: 14 residues. The germline CDR1 and CDR2 sequences are MNHEY and SVGAGI. The CDR3 DNA sequence: TGTGCCAGCAGTTACTCGATTCGCGGGAGGGCCACGTTCTTC. Protein sequence: CASSYSIRGRATFF.

This clonotype was counted many times. This chain links TRBV20-1 with TRBJ2-5; possibly TRBD1 for D (6 bases). Trimming removed 8 bases from V and 3 bases from J, with 16 bases in between. This CDR3 contains 13 residues. Germline CDR1 reads DFQATT; CDR2 reads SNEGSKA (reference sequence). CDR3 protein: CSRRDKGKETQYF. CDR3 DNA: TGCAGTCGCCGGGACAAGGGGAAAGAGACCCAGTACTTC.

This clonotype was detected many times. The V call is TRBV7-9, the J call TRBJ2-3, with 7 bases identical to TRBD2. Trimming cost V 8 bases and J 5 bases; bases outside gene matches: 13. The CDR3 extends over 15 amino acids. CDR1 is SEHNR, CDR2 FQNEAQ, per germline (reference sequence). CDR3 sequence (DNA): TGTGCCAGCTCTGAGCGGAGACTAGCTGTAGATACGCAGTATTTT. Protein sequence: CASSERRLAVDTQYF. Together with reference TRBV7-9 and TRBJ2-3, the CDR3 gives the full variable domain: DTGVSQNPRHKITKRGQNVTFRCDPISEHNRLYWYRQTLGQGPEFLTYFQNEAQLEKSRLLSDRFSAERPKGSFSTLEIQRTEQGDSAMYLCASSERRLAVDTQYFGPGTRLTVL.

This clonotype occurred many times. CDR3 residues: CASSQETPHVGNGELFF. In DNA, the CDR3 is TGCGCCAGCAGCCAAGAGACCCCCCACGTGGGAAACGGGGAGCTGTTTTTT. The chain combines TRBV4-3 with TRBJ2-2; no clear D gene. In germline, CDR1 is LGHNA, CDR2 YSLEER. V lost 0 bases and J lost 7, with 18 bases in between. The CDR3 loop spans 17 amino acids.

The sample holds many counts of this clonotype. The chain links TRBV28 to TRBJ2-7; maybe TRBD2 (6 bases). The germline gives CDR1 MDHEN, CDR2 SYDVKM. The V and J ends lost 2 bases and 3 bases respectively, with 14 bases between them. The CDR3 totals 15 residues. CDR3 coding DNA: TGTGCCAGCAGTTTAAGGGCGGGGAATTTCTACGAGCAGTACTTC. Translated, it gives CASSLRAGNFYEQYF.

In its sample, this clonotype was seen many times. V is TRBV20-1 and J is TRBJ2-2, with TRBD1 matching over 7 bases. Trimming took 0 bases from V and 6 from J; bases not matched to a gene: 7. Germline V lookup: CDR1 DFQATT, CDR2 SNEGSKA (reference sequence). The CDR3 is 15 amino acids. The CDR3 bases are TGCAGTGCTAGAGATAGTAGGCAGGGGGCCGGGGAGCTGTTTTTT. As protein: CSARDSRQGAGELFF.

This clonotype showed up many times. The V and J genes are TRBV7-6 and TRBJ2-5, with a possible D match to TRBD1 (7 bases). Between the trimmed V and J ends, which lost 5 bases and 5 bases, there was a span of 18 bases. The CDR3 consists of 15 residues. Germline CDR1 and CDR2: SGHVS and FNYEAQ. The CDR3 sequence is CASSPRTGGEETQYF. The CDR3 coding sequence is TGTGCCAGCAGCCCCCGGACAGGCGGGGAGGAGACCCAGTACTTC.

This clonotype was seen ten or more times. The rearrangement links TRBV29-1 to TRBJ2-3; no clear D. Trimming took 4 bases from V and 4 from J, leaving 6 bases between them. In germline, CDR1 is SQVTM, CDR2 ANQGSEA. The CDR3 extends over 11 amino acids. CDR3: CSVGGSDTQYF. CDR3 sequence (DNA): TGCAGCGTTGGGGGTTCAGATACGCAGTATTTT.

This clonotype was observed many times. This chain uses TRBV23-1 with TRBJ1-1, with TRBD1 identical over 7 bases. TRBV23-1 is known as an ORF, though its function is uncertain. Trimming cost V 6 bases and J 1 base; bases outside gene matches: 2. The length of the CDR3 is 13 residues. The CDR3 is CASRWTGNTEAFF. For the CDR3, the DNA is TGCGCCAGCAGGTGGACAGGGAACACTGAAGCTTTCTTT.

This clonotype was seen at least ten times. This chain connects TRBV28 to TRBJ2-2, with a possible D match to TRBD2 (5 bases). Germline V gene lookup returns CDR1 MDHEN and CDR2 SYDVKM. Trimming took 1 base from V and 0 from J, leaving 12 bases between them. The length of the CDR3 is 17 residues. In DNA form, the CDR3 reads TGTGCCAGCAGTTTATCCACTAGGTTCGCGAACACCGGGGAGCTGTTTTTT. Translating it yields CASSLSTRFANTGELFF.

This clonotype was recorded at least ten times. The CDR3 region is CASSFGHGLSYEQYF. The CDR3 nucleotides are TGTGCCAGCAGTTTCGGACACGGTCTATCCTACGAGCAGTACTTC. The chain links TRBV7-6 to TRBJ2-7; the D gene is possibly TRBD1 (5 bases). Germline-derived CDR1 and CDR2 are SGHVS and FNYEAQ. The ends were cut back, 6 bases at V and 1 base at J, with 16 bases in the middle. The CDR3 loop spans 15 amino acids.

There are many counts of this clonotype. This rearrangement joins TRBV4-1 to TRBJ1-5; TRBD1 might be the D (5 bases). The CDR3 spans 16 residues. The germline gives CDR1 MGHRA, CDR2 YSYEKL. V shed 0 bases and J shed 5 bases, with 14 bases lying between them. The CDR3 spells CASSQDFWGGDQPQHF. The CDR3, as DNA: TGCGCCAGCAGCCAAGATTTTTGGGGAGGGGATCAGCCCCAGCATTTT.